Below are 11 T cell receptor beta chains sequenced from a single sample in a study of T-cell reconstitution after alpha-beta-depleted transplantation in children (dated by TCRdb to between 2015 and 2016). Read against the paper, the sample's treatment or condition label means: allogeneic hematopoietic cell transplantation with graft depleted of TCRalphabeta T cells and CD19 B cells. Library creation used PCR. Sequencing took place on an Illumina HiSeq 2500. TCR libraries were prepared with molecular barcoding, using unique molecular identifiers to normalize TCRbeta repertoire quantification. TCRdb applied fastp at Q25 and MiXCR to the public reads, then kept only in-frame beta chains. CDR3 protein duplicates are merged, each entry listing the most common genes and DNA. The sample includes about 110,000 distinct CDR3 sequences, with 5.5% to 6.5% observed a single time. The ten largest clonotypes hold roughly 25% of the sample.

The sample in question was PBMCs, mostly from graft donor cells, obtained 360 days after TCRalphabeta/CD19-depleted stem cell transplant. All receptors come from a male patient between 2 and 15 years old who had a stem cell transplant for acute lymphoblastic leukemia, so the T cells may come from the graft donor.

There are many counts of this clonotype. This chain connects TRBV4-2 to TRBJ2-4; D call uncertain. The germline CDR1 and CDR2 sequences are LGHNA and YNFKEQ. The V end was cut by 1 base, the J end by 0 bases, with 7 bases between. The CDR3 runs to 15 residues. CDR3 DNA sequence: TGTGCCAGCAGCCAAGTTTGGCTAGCCAAAAACATTCAGTACTTC. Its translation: CASSQVWLAKNIQYF.

In DNA, the CDR3 is TGTGCCAGCAGCATAGGGACAGTTACGGGAGAGCAGTACTTC. Amino acid sequence: CASSIGTVTGEQYF. This chain links TRBV9 with TRBJ2-7, with 7 nucleotides matching TRBD1. Germline-derived CDR1 and CDR2 are SGDLS and YYNGEE. The V gene end was trimmed by 4 bases and the J gene end by 7 bases; junction bases not matched to a gene: 11. CDR3 length equals 14 residues.

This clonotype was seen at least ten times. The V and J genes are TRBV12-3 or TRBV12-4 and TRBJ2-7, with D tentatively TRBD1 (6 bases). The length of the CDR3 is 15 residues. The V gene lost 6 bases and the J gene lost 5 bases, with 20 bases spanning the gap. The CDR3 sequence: CASRGREQGKHEQYF. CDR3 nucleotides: TGTGCCAGCAGAGGTCGAGAACAGGGAAAACACGAGCAGTACTTC.

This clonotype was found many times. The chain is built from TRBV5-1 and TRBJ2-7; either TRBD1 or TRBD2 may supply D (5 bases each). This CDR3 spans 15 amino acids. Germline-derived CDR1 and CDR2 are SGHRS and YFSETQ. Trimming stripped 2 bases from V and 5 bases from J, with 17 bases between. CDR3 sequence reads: CASSLNGRPGHEQYF. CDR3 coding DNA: TGCGCCAGCAGCTTAAACGGCCGACCGGGGCACGAGCAGTACTTC.

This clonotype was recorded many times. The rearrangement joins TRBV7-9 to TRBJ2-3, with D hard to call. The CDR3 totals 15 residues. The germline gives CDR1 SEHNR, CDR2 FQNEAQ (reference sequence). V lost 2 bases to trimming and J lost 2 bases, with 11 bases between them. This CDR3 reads CASSLKNHPTDTQYF. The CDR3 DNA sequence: TGTGCCAGCAGCTTAAAGAACCACCCCACAGATACGCAGTATTTT. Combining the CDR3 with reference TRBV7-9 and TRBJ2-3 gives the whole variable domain DTGVSQNPRHKITKRGQNVTFRCDPISEHNRLYWYRQTLGQGPEFLTYFQNEAQLEKSRLLSDRFSAERPKGSFSTLEIQRTEQGDSAMYLCASSLKNHPTDTQYFGPGTRLTVL.

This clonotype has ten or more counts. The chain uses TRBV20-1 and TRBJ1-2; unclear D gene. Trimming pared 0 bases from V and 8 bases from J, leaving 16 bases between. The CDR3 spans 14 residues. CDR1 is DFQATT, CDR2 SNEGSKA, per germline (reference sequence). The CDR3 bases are TGCAGTGCTAGAGATCCGGCCGCAATAGAAGGCTACACCTTC. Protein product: CSARDPAAIEGYTF.

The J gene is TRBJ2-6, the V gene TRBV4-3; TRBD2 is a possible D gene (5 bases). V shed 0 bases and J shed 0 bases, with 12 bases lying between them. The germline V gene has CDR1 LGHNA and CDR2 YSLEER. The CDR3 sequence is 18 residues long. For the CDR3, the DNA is TGCGCCAGCAGCCAAGACCCCGGACTGAGCTCTGGGGCCAACGTCCTGACTTTC. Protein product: CASSQDPGLSSGANVLTF.

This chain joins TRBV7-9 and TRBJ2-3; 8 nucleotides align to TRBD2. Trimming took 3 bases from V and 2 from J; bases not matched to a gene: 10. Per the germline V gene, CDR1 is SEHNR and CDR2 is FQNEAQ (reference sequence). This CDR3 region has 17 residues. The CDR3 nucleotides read TGTGCCAGCAGCTTCAGGAGGTTGCGGGAGGCCACAGATACGCAGTATTTT. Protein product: CASSFRRLREATDTQYF.

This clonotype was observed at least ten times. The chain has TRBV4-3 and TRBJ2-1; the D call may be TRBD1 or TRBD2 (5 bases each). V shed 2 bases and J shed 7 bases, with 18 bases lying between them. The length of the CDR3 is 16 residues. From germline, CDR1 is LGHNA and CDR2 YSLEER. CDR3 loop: CASSQRPGPSPNEQFF. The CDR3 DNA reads TGCGCCAGCAGCCAACGCCCGGGACCCAGCCCTAATGAGCAGTTCTTC.

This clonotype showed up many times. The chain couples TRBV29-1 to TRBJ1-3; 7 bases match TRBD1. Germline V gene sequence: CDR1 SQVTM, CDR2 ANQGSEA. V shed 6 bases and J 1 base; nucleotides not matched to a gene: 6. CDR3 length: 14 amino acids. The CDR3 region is CSVQMTGSGNTIYF. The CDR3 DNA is TGCAGCGTCCAAATGACAGGGTCTGGAAACACCATATATTTT.

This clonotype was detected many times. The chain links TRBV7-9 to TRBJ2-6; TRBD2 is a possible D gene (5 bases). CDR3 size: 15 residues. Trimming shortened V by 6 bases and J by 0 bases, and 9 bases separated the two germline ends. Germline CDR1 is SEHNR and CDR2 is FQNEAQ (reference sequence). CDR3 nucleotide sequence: TGTGCCAGCAGTTCCGGAGGCTCTGGGGCCAACGTCCTGACTTTC. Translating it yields CASSSGGSGANVLTF.